The clone carrying this TCR beta chain was seen a single time. Recruitment covered about two dozen US areas and drew participants whose ages spanned roughly 18 to 95 years. Recovered status in Cohort 3 required two negative PCRs, clearance, or symptom resolution. The sample is drawn from a study of blood T cell repertoires in COVID-19. Trimming took 1 base from V and 2 from J, leaving 4 bases between them. This CDR3 is built from 13 residues. The germline CDR1 and CDR2 sequences are SGHKS and YYEKEE (reference sequence). Methods used by the authors: Nucleated cell number was recorded as an estimate derived from reference gene primer amplification. TCRdb keeps only in-frame clones here, not all; method: immunoSEQ multiplex PCR. The V and J calls and the clone size are those of that table, but D and trimming were determined from the DNA. The top ten hold over 2% of the sample, which has hundreds of thousands of clones, 75% to 90% seen once.

The chain joins TRBV5-5 to TRBJ1-5, with unresolved D. Sequenced sample: PBMCs or T cells enriched from blood (not recorded which). The clonotype originates from a woman aged 18 to 35 who had recovered from COVID-19. The CDR3 region is CASSLWRNQPQHF. The CDR3 bases are TGTGCCAGCAGCTTGTGGCGCAATCAGCCCCAGCATTTT.